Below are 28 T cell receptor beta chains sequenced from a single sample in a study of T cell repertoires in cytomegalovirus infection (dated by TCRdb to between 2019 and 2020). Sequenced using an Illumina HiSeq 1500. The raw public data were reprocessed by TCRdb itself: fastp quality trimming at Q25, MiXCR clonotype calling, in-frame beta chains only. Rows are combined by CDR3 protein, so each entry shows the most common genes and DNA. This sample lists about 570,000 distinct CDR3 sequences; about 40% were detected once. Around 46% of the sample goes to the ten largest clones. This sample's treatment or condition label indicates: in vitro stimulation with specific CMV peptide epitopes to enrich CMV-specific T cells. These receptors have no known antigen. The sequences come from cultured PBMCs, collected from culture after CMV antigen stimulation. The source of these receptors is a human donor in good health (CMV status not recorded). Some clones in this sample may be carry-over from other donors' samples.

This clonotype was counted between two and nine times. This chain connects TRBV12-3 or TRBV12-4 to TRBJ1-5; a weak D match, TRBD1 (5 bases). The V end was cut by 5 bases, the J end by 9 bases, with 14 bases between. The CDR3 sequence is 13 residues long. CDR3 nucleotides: TGTGCCAGCAGTAGTGATACAGGAGCGCCCCAGCATTTT. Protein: CASSSDTGAPQHF.

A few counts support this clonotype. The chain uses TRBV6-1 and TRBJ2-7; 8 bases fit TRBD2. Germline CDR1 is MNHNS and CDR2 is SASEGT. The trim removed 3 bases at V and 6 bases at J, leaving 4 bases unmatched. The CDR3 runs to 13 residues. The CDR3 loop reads CASSEPGGAEQYF. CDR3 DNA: TGTGCCAGCAGTGAGCCCGGGGGGGCCGAGCAGTACTTC.

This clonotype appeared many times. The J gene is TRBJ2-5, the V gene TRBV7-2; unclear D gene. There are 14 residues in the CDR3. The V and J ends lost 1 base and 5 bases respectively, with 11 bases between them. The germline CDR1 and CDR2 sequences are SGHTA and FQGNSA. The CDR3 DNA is TGTGCCAGCAGCTTAGGTGGCAGTAAGGAGACCCAGTACTTC. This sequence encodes CASSLGGSKETQYF. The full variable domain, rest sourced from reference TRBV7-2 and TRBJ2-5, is GAGVSQSPSNKVTEKGKDVELRCDPISGHTALYWYRQSLGQGLEFLIYFQGNSAPDKSGLPSDRFSAERTGGSVSTLTIQRTQQEDSAVYLCASSLGGSKETQYFGPGTRLLVL.

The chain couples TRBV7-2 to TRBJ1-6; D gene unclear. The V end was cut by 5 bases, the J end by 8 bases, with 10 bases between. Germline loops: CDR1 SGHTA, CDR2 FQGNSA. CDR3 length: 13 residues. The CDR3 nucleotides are TGTGCCAGCAGCCCCCAAAGTGATTCACCCCTCCACTTT. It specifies CASSPQSDSPLHF.

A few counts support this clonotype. This CDR3 reads CASSQDGGDEQFF. DNA for the CDR3: TGCGCCAGCAGCCAAGACGGGGGAGATGAGCAGTTCTTC. V is TRBV4-3 and J is TRBJ2-1, with a tentative D call TRBD2 (6 bases). Germline V CDR1 and CDR2: LGHNA, YSLEER. The CDR3 totals 13 residues. The germline V and J ends were trimmed by 0 bases and 8 bases, with 8 bases remaining between them.

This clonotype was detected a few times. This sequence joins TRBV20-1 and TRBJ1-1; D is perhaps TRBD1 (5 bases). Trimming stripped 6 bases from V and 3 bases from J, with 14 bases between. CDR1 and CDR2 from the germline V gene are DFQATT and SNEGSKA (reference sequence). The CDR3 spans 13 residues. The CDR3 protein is CSAAGAQDTEAFF. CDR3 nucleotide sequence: TGCAGTGCGGCCGGGGCCCAGGACACTGAAGCTTTCTTT.

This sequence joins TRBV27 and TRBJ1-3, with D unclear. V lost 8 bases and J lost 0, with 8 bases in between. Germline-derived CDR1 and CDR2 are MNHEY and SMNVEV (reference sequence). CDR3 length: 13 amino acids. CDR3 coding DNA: TGTGCCAGCGACACGGGCTCTGGAAACACCATATATTTT. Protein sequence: CASDTGSGNTIYF.

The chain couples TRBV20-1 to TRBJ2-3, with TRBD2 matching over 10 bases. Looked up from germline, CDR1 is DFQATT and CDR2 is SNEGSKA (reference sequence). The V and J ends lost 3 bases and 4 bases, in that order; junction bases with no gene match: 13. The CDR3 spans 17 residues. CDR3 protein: CSARSRASGSISDTQYF. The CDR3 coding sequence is TGCAGTGCTAGGAGTAGAGCTAGCGGGAGCATCTCAGATACGCAGTATTTT.

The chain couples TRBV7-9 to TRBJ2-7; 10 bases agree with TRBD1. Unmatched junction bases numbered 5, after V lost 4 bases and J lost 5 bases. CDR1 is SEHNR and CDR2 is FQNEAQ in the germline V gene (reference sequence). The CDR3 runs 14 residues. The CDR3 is CASSSRDRGDEQYF. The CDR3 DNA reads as TGTGCCAGCAGCTCCCGGGACAGGGGAGACGAGCAGTACTTC.

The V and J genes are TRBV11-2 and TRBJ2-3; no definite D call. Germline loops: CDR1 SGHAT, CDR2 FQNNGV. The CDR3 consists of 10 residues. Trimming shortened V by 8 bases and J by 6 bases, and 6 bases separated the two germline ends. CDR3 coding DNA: TGTGCCAGCGCCACCGATACGCAGTATTTT. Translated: CASATDTQYF. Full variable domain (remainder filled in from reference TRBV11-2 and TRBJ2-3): EAGVAQSPRYKIIEKRQSVAFWCNPISGHATLYWYQQILGQGPKLLIQFQNNGVVDDSQLPKDRFSAERLKGVDSTLKIQPAKLEDSAVYLCASATDTQYFGPGTRLTVL.

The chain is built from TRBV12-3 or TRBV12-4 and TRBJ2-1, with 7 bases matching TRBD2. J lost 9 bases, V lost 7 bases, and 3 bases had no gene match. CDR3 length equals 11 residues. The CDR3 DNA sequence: TGTGCCAGCACCCCGGGGGGTGAGCAGTTCTTC. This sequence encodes CASTPGGEQFF.

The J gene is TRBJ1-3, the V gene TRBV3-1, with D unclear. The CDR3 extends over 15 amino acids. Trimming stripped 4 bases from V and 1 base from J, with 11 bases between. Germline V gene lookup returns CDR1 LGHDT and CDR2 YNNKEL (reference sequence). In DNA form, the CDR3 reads TGTGCCAGCAGCCTTACAAGGCAGTCTGGAAACACCATATATTTT. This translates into CASSLTRQSGNTIYF.

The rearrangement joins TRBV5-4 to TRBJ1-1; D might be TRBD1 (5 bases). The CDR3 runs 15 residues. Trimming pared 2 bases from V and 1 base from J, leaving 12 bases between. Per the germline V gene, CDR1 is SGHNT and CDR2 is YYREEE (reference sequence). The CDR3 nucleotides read TGTGCCAGCAGCTTAGGGGTGTGGGGGAACACTGAAGCTTTCTTT. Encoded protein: CASSLGVWGNTEAFF.

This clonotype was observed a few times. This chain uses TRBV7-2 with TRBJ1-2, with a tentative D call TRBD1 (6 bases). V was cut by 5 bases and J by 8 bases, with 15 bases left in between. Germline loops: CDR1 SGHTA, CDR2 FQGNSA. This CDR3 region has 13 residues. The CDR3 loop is CASSQRGWDGYTF. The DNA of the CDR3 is TGTGCCAGCAGCCAGAGGGGGTGGGACGGCTACACCTTC.

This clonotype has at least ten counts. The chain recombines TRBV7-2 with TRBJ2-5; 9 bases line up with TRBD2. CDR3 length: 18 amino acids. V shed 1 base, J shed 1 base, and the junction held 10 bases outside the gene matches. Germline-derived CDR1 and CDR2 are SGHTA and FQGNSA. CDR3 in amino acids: CASSLDPSGAYSQETQYF. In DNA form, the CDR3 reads TGTGCCAGCAGCTTAGATCCTAGCGGGGCCTACAGCCAAGAGACCCAGTACTTC.

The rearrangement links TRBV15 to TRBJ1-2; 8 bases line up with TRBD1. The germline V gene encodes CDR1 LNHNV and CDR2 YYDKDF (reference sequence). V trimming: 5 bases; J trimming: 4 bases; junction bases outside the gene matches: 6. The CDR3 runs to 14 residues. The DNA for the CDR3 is TGTGCCACCAGCTTGACAGGGGTCGGCTATGGCTACACCTTC. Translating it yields CATSLTGVGYGYTF.

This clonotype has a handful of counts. The CDR3 DNA is TGCGCCAGCAGCCAAAACGACAGGTCCCCATCCTTCTACGAGCAGTACTTC. Its protein is CASSQNDRSPSFYEQYF. The V call is TRBV4-1, the J call TRBJ2-7; D is possibly TRBD1 (6 bases). This CDR3 spans 17 amino acids. Germline loops: CDR1 MGHRA, CDR2 YSYEKL. Deletions cut 2 bases from V and 3 bases from J, with 20 bases between.

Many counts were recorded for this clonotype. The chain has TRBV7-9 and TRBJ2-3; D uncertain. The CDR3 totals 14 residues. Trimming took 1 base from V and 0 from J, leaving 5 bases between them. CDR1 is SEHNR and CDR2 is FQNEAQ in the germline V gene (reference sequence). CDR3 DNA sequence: TGTGCCAGCAGCTTAGGGGTGAGCACAGATACGCAGTATTTT. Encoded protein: CASSLGVSTDTQYF.

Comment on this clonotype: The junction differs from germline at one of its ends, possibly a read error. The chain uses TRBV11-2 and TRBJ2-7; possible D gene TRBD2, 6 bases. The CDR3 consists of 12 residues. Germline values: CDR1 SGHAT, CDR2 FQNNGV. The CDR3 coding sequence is TGTGCCAGCAGCCGGGACTCCAACGAGCAGTACTTC. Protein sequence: CASSRDSNEQYF.

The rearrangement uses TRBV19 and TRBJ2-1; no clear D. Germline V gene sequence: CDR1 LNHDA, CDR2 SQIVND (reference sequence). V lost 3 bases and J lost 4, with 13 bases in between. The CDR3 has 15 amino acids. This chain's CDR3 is CASSMAGFPYNEQFF. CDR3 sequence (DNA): TGTGCCAGTAGTATGGCCGGGTTCCCTTACAATGAGCAGTTCTTC.

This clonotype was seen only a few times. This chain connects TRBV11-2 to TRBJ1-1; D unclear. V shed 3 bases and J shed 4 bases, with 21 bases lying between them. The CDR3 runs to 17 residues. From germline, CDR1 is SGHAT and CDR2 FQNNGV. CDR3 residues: CASSFLPVVPKGTEAFF. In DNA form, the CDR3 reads TGTGCCAGCAGCTTCTTGCCCGTGGTTCCAAAGGGCACTGAAGCTTTCTTT.

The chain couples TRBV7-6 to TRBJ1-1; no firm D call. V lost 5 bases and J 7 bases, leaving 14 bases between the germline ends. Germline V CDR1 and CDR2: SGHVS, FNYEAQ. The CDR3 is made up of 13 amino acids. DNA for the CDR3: TGTGCCAGCAGCCCCCGAGATAGAGGTGAAGCTTTCTTT. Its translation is CASSPRDRGEAFF.

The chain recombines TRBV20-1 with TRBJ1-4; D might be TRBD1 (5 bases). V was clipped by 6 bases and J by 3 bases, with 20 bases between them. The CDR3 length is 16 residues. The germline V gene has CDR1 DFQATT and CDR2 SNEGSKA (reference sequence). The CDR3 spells CSAPSRGGEANEKLFF. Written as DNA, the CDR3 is TGCAGTGCCCCCTCCCGGGGCGGAGAGGCTAATGAAAAACTGTTTTTT.

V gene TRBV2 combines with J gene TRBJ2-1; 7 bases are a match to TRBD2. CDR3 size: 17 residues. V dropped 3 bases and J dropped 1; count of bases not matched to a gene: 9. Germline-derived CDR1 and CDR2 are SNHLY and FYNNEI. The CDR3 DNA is TGTGCCAGCAGTGACTCGTCGGGGGGAGATTCCTACAATGAGCAGTTCTTC. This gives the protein CASSDSSGGDSYNEQFF. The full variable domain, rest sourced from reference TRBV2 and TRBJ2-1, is EPEVTQTPSHQVTQMGQEVILRCVPISNHLYFYWYRQILGQKVEFLVSFYNNEISEKSEIFDDQFSVERPDGSNFTLKIRSTKLEDSAMYFCASSDSSGGDSYNEQFFGPGTRLTVL.

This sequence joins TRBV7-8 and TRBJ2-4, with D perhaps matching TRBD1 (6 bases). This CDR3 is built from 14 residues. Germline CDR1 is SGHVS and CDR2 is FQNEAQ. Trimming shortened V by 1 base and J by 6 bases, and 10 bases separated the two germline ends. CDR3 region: CASSLVRGANIQYF. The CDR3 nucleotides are TGTGCCAGCAGCTTAGTCAGGGGTGCAAACATTCAGTACTTC.

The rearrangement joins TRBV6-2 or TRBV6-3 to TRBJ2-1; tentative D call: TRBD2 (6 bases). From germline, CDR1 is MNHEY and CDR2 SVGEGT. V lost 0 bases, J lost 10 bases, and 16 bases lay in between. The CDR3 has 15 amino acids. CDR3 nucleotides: TGTGCCAGCAGTTACTCTCGGCCCGGGAGCGCGGAGCAGTTCTTC. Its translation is CASSYSRPGSAEQFF.

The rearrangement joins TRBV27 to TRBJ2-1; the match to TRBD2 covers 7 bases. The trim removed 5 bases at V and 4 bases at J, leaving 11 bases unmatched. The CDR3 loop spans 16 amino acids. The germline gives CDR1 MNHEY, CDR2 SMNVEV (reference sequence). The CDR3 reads CASSTKLATAYNEQFF. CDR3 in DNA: TGTGCCAGCAGTACCAAACTAGCGACGGCTTACAATGAGCAGTTCTTC.

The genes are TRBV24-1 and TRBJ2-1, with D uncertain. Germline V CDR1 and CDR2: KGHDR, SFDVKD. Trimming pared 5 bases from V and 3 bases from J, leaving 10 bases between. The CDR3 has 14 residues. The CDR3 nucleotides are TGTGCCACCAGTGGAGAGAACTTCTACAATGAGCAGTTCTTC. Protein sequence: CATSGENFYNEQFF.